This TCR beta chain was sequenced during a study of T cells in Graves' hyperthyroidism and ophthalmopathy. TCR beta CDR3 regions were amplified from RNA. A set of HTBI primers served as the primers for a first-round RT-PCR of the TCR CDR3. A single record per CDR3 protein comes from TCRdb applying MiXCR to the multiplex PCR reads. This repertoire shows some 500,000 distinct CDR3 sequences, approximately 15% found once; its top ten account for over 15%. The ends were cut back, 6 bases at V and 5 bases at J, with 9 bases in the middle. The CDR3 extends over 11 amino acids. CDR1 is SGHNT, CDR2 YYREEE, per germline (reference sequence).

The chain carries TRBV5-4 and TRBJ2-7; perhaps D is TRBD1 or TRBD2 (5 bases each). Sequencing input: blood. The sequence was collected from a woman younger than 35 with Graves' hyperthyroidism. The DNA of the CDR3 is TGTGCCAGCACGGGGACCCACGAGCAGTACTTC. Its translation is CASTGTHEQYF.